This is a list of T cell receptor beta chains from one sample in a study of cytomegalovirus exposure and HLA in healthy donors. Sequencing was performed with immunoSEQ multiplex PCR; in TCRdb, only in-frame clones are kept and a portion is missing. Of about 140,000 clones in the sample, roughly three fifths were seen once. What was sequenced was PBMCs. These TCRs come from a woman in her sixties in good health and CMV-seronegative. Each CDR3 is given with its conserved first and last residue.

v_call,j_call,cdr3_aa
TRBV19,TRBJ2-2,CASRGFTGELFF
TRBV2,TRBJ2-5,CASSEGTSGGPQETQYF
TRBV6-5,TRBJ1-1,CASTPGDTEAFF
TRBV5-7,TRBJ2-1,CASNVGTREFF
TRBV7-2,TRBJ2-7,CASSLAPGTGGYEQYF
TRBV9,TRBJ1-3,CASSVKTGPSGNTIYF
TRBV6-5,TRBJ2-7,CASSYRPGHRGYEQYF
TRBV5-1,TRBJ2-2,CASSLGTGGIGELFF
TRBV27,TRBJ1-6,CASSRQGLDSPLHF
TRBV19,TRBJ2-7,CASRGTSGGPYEQYF
TRBV6-1,TRBJ2-7,CASTEGRDEQYF
TRBV27,TRBJ2-3,CASSPSIAGRLIWPSTDTQYF
TRBV19,TRBJ2-3,CASSIGRGDTQYF
TRBV7-2,TRBJ2-4,CASSFPGAKNIQYF
TRBV2,TRBJ2-7,CASSALRLPYEQYF
TRBV9,TRBJ1-4,CASSVGGVWTNEKLFF
TRBV19,TRBJ1-1,CASSIVGQGYTEAFF
TRBV7-8,TRBJ2-7,CASSPKRTGKGQYF
TRBV5-4,TRBJ1-1,CASSSQTGVNTEAFF
TRBV10-3,TRBJ1-1,CAISESTSINTEAFF
TRBV14,TRBJ2-2,CASSQDLGAGELFF
TRBV19,TRBJ1-1,CASTGTGGLNTEAFF
TRBV11-2,TRBJ1-2,CASSIGQGYGYTF
TRBV7-8,TRBJ1-1,CASSLDRGYTEAFF
TRBV19,TRBJ2-2,CASSIGTSGGTGELFF
TRBV2,TRBJ2-5,CASSGLAAETQYF
TRBV7-2,TRBJ2-2,CASSATGTGELFF
TRBV21-1,TRBJ2-5,CASSKARVAGGQETQYF
TRBV9,TRBJ2-3,CASSGLAGGNTDTQYF
TRBV4-1,TRBJ2-7,CASSQDPGQGRGGNSYEQYF
TRBV7-9,TRBJ2-1,CASSLGGRVNEQFF
TRBV28,TRBJ1-5,CASSRGRGNQPQHF
TRBV7-2,TRBJ2-2,CASSLAGGLAGTGELFF
TRBV5-6,TRBJ2-7,CASSLVAGEQYF
TRBV5-1,TRBJ2-5,CASSLEGHSKETQYF
TRBV19,TRBJ2-7,CASSMGQGSDEQYF
TRBV10-3,TRBJ2-5,CAISPSGAETQYF
TRBV5-1,TRBJ1-3,CASSISGNTIYF
TRBV6-6,TRBJ2-1,CASRATSGGPHEQFF
TRBV7-9,TRBJ2-6,CASSLFVGANVLTF
TRBV19,TRBJ2-3,CASSPSPRGRADTQYF
TRBV7-9,TRBJ1-1,CASSLIAGRANTEAFF